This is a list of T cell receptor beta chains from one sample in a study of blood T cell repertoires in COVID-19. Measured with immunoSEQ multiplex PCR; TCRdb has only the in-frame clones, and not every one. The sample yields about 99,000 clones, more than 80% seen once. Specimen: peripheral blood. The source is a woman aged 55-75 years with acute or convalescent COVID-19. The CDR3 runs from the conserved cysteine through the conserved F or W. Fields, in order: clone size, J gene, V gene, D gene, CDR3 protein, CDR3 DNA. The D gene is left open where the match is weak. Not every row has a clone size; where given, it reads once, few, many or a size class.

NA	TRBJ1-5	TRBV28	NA	CASSLFLQGQQPQHF	TGTGCCAGCAGTTTATTTCTACAGGGTCAACAGCCCCAGCATTTT
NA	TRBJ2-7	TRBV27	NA	CASRFQVSNSEQYF	TGTGCCAGCAGATTTCAAGTCTCCAACTCCGAGCAGTACTTC
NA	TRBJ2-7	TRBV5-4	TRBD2	CASRPGTSGPAYEQYF	TGTGCCAGCAGACCCGGGACTAGCGGGCCGGCCTACGAGCAGTACTTC
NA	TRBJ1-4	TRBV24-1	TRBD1	CATSDPRQGNEKLFF	TGTGCCACCAGTGATCCGCGACAGGGTAATGAAAAACTGTTTTTT
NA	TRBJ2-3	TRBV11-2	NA	CASSLERTDTQYF	TGTGCCAGCAGCTTAGAGAGGACAGATACGCAGTATTTT
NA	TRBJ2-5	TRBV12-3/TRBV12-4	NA	CASRPGAGTQYF	TGTGCCAGCCGACCGGGAGCGGGGACCCAGTACTTC
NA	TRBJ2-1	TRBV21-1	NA	CASSKVGTGSYNEQFF	NA
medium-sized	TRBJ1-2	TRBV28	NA	CASSFGQNNYGYTF	TGTGCCAGCAGTTTTGGGCAGAATAACTATGGCTACACCTTC
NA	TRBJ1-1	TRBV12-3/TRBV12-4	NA	CASSLGGNTEAFF	TGTGCCAGCAGTTTAGGAGGGAACACTGAAGCTTTCTTT
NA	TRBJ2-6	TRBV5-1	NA	CASSLPSGANVLTF	TGCGCCAGCAGCCTCCCCTCTGGGGCCAACGTCCTGACTTTC
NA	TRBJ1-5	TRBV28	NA	CATDRWGNQPQHF	TGTGCCACCGACAGATGGGGCAATCAGCCCCAGCATTTT
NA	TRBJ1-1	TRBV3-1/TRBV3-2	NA	CASSQALTEAFF	TGTGCCAGCAGCCAAGCCCTCACTGAAGCTTTCTTT
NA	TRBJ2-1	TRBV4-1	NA	CASSQTRLTQINNEQFF	TGCGCCAGCAGCCAGACCCGACTCACACAAATTAACAATGAGCAGTTCTTC
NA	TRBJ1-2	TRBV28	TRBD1	CASSSRTGGYGYTF	TGTGCCAGCAGTTCGCGGACAGGGGGCTATGGCTACACCTTC
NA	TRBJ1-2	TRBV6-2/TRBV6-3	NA	CASSSRVQGYTF	TGTGCCAGCAGTTCCAGGGTGCAGGGCTACACCTTC
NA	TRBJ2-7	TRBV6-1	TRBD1	CASSGRDKGTGGVNEQYF	TGTGCCAGCAGTGGGCGTGATAAGGGGACAGGGGGCGTCAACGAGCAGTACTTC
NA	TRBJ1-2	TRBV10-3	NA	CAIRTTGSYGYTF	TGTGCCATCAGGACCACAGGGTCCTATGGCTACACCTTC
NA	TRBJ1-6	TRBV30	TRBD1	CAWDTRTGNSPLHF	TGTGCCTGGGATACCCGGACAGGAAATTCACCCCTCCACTTT
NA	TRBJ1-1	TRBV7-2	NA	CASSFGPGATEAFF	TGTGCCAGCAGCTTTGGGCCAGGGGCCACTGAAGCTTTCTTT